This T cell receptor (beta chain) is from a study of cytomegalovirus exposure and HLA in healthy donors. Study background: One earlier analysis, a look at approximately 180 million T cells, found 100 million to 130 million unique TCR beta sequences.

Researchers ran the PCR with 60 Vbeta and 13 Jbeta primers. Profiling relied on immunoSEQ multiplex PCR, and the TCRdb table lists in-frame clones only, not all of them. The profile shows approximately 190,000 clones, roughly 87% of them singletons. Whole-study findings and limits: Other equally common chains were less clonally expanded than HLA-associated TCR beta chains, a later analysis showed. Generally TCR sequences proved uncommon, though certain public TCRs appeared in numerous donors.

As regards this clone: What it recognizes is unknown. The germline gene is not matched at one end of the junction; a read error may be the cause.

The CDR3 has 13 amino acids. Germline CDR1 reads SGHNT; CDR2 reads YENEEA. This clonotype originated in a boy aged 2-15 years in good health and CMV-seronegative. Sequenced input: PBMCs. The chain uses TRBV11-3 and TRBJ2-1, with a tentative D call TRBD1 (6 bases). CDR3: CASSLGTENVQFF. CDR3 bases: TGTGCCAGCAGCTTAGGGACAGAAAATGTGCAGTTCTTC. The whole variable domain, remainder taken from reference TRBV11-3 and TRBJ2-1, is EAGVVQSPRYKIIEKKQPVAFWCNPISGHNTLYWYLQNLGQGPELLIRYENEEAVDDSQLPKDRFSAERLKGVDSTLKIQPAELGDSAVYLCASSLGTENVQFFGPGTRLTVL.